Below are 18 T cell receptor beta chains sequenced from a single sample in a study of blood T cell repertoires in COVID-19. This table comes from immunoSEQ multiplex PCR, and its TCRdb copy is limited to in-frame clones, with some not included. The sample has 100,000 to 150,000 clones, approximately 86% seen once; the top ten hold about 2.5%. The sequenced material came from PBMCs or T cells enriched from blood (not recorded which). The source of these receptors is a woman in her forties or fifties who had recovered from COVID-19.

This chain uses TRBV7-2 with TRBJ2-7; 7 nucleotides match TRBD1. CDR1 SGHTA and CDR2 FQGNSA come from the germline V gene. CDR3 length: 17 amino acids. V lost 5 bases and J lost 4; bases outside the gene matches: 17. The CDR3 loop is CASSPRAKTGFRYEQYF. CDR3 DNA sequence: TGTGCCAGCAGCCCCCGAGCCAAGACAGGGTTCAGGTACGAGCAGTACTTC.

This clone was detected only once. The V and J genes are TRBV12-3 or TRBV12-4 and TRBJ1-1, with D perhaps matching TRBD1 (5 bases). The CDR3 runs to 13 residues. Deletions cut 3 bases from V and 1 base from J, with 6 bases between. CDR3 sequence: CASSFGQNTEAFF. CDR3 coding DNA: TGTGCCAGCAGTTTCGGACAGAACACTGAAGCTTTCTTT.

This chain links TRBV12-5 with TRBJ1-6, with D unresolved. Germline V gene sequence: CDR1 LGHNT, CDR2 FRNRAP. With 6 bases removed from V and 10 bases from J, the gap between germline ends came to 7 bases. The length of the CDR3 is 11 residues. The DNA of the CDR3 is TGTGCTAGTGGGGAGGGATCACCCCTCCACTTT. It is translated as CASGEGSPLHF.

The chain links TRBV23-1 to TRBJ1-5; a weak D match, TRBD1 (5 bases). TRBV23-1 is reported as an ORF; its role is uncertain. The germline V and J ends were trimmed by 4 bases and 4 bases, with 17 bases remaining between them. The CDR3 extends over 16 amino acids. This CDR3 reads CASSPKKQGGNQPQHF. Written as DNA, the CDR3 is TGCGCCAGCAGTCCCAAGAAGCAGGGTGGGAATCAGCCCCAGCATTTT.

This clone occurred once. CDR3 nucleotides: TGCAGCGTTGTAGACTTCTCTGGGGCCAACGTCCTGACTTTC. The encoded protein is CSVVDFSGANVLTF. The chain is built from TRBV29-1 and TRBJ2-6; D gene ambiguous. CDR1 is SQVTM and CDR2 is ANQGSEA in the germline V gene. The CDR3 extends over 14 amino acids. Deletions cut 4 bases from V and 0 bases from J, with 7 bases between.

The gene calls are TRBV27 and TRBJ1-2; D call uncertain. Germline values: CDR1 MNHEY, CDR2 SMNVEV (reference sequence). There are 13 residues in the CDR3. Between the trimmed V and J ends, which lost 0 bases and 5 bases, there was a span of 7 bases. The CDR3 reads CASSLSGAYGYTF. The CDR3 DNA is TGTGCCAGCAGTTTATCTGGAGCTTATGGCTACACCTTC.

The chain carries TRBV30 and TRBJ1-2; D perhaps matches TRBD1 (6 bases). The V gene's germline CDR1 is GTSNPN and CDR2 SVGIG (reference sequence). The CDR3 spans 14 residues. V was cut by 4 bases and J by 0 bases, with 12 bases left in between. The CDR3 nucleotides are TGTGCCTGGACTATGGGGGCGGCTAACTATGGCTACACCTTC. Translated: CAWTMGAANYGYTF.

The CDR3, as DNA: TGTGCCAGCAGCTTAGTAGGAGGGGGCGGCGGAAAACTGTTTTTT. Amino acid sequence: CASSLVGGGGGKLFF. The genes are TRBV11-3 and TRBJ1-4; TRBD1 matches 7 bases. CDR1 and CDR2 (germline): SGHNT, YENEEA. This CDR3 has 15 amino acids. V gave up 1 base and J gave up 10 bases; unmatched junction bases: 9.

The rearrangement joins TRBV30 to TRBJ1-5; 10 nucleotides line up with TRBD1. Trimming took 0 bases from V and 5 from J; bases not matched to a gene: 4. Germline assignment: CDR1 GTSNPN and CDR2 SVGIG (reference sequence). CDR3 length: 15 amino acids. CDR3 coding DNA: TGTGCCTGGAGTGTAGGACAGGGGGTTTATCAGCCCCAGCATTTT. Translated: CAWSVGQGVYQPQHF.

V and J are TRBV2 and TRBJ1-2; 10 nucleotides align to TRBD1. The CDR3 has 12 residues. The germline gives CDR1 SNHLY, CDR2 FYNNEI. V lost 6 bases, J lost 7 bases, and 2 bases stayed unmatched. CDR3 sequence: CASRGQGLGYTF. The CDR3, as DNA: TGTGCCAGCAGGGGACAGGGGCTTGGCTACACCTTC.

The chain combines TRBV7-9 with TRBJ1-1; D is possibly TRBD1 (5 bases). From germline, CDR1 is SEHNR and CDR2 FQNEAQ (reference sequence). The CDR3 has 15 amino acids. The ends were cut back, 3 bases at V and 2 bases at J, with 13 bases in the middle. CDR3 amino acids: CASSFTRAINTEAFF. The CDR3 DNA sequence: TGTGCCAGCAGCTTTACCAGGGCGATTAACACTGAAGCTTTCTTT. The whole variable domain, remainder taken from reference TRBV7-9 and TRBJ1-1, is DTGVSQNPRHKITKRGQNVTFRCDPISEHNRLYWYRQTLGQGPEFLTYFQNEAQLEKSRLLSDRFSAERPKGSFSTLEIQRTEQGDSAMYLCASSFTRAINTEAFFGQGTRLTVV.

The V gene is TRBV7-2, the J gene TRBJ1-3, with TRBD1 as a possible D gene (5 bases). This CDR3 is 13 amino acids long. Germline V gene sequence: CDR1 SGHTA, CDR2 FQGNSA. V lost 7 bases and J 4 bases, leaving 11 bases between the germline ends. CDR3 sequence (DNA): TGTGCCAGCACCCCGGGGGTCGGAAACACCATATATTTT. Protein sequence: CASTPGVGNTIYF.

This clone was seen just once. The V and J genes are TRBV23-1 and TRBJ1-6; possibly TRBD1 for D (6 bases). Being an ORF, TRBV23-1 has a function that is uncertain. The CDR3 is 15 residues long. V lost 6 bases to trimming and J lost 5 bases, with 14 bases between them. CDR3 loop: CASSQTTGNNSPLHF. The CDR3, as DNA: TGCGCCAGCAGCCAAACGACAGGTAATAATTCACCCCTCCACTTT.

The chain uses TRBV2 and TRBJ2-2, with TRBD1 identical over 7 bases. Germline trimming cut 7 bases from V and 2 bases from J; bases unmatched to any gene: 4. The CDR3 spans 14 residues. Germline CDR1 reads SNHLY; CDR2 reads FYNNEI. The chain's CDR3 is CASIRDSNTGELFF. The CDR3 region has the DNA TGTGCCAGCATTAGGGACAGTAACACCGGGGAGCTGTTTTTT.

The chain links TRBV6-4 to TRBJ2-7, with a possible D match to TRBD1 (5 bases). The CDR3 spans 16 residues. Germline loops: CDR1 MRHNA, CDR2 SNTAGT. V lost 6 bases and J 4 bases, leaving 22 bases between the germline ends. The CDR3 here is CASRRTKTDSLYEQYF. CDR3 nucleotides: TGTGCCAGCAGGAGGACAAAGACAGATAGCCTTTACGAGCAGTACTTC.

DNA for the CDR3: TGTGCCATCAGTGGGACAGATTCCTACGAGCAGTACTTC. Translated: CAISGTDSYEQYF. The chain recombines TRBV10-3 with TRBJ2-7; D possibly corresponds to TRBD1 (6 bases). This CDR3 has 13 residues. V shed 4 bases and J shed 1 base, with 8 bases lying between them. From germline, CDR1 is ENHRY and CDR2 SYGVKD.

This chain connects TRBV2 to TRBJ2-7; tentative D call: TRBD1 (5 bases). The CDR3 is 14 residues long. V was trimmed by 4 bases and J by 3 bases, leaving 13 bases between them. Per the germline V gene, CDR1 is SNHLY and CDR2 is FYNNEI. Here the CDR3 reads CASSGRGRDYEQYF. The CDR3 DNA reads TGTGCCAGCAGTGGAAGGGGCAGGGACTACGAGCAGTACTTC.

The J gene is TRBJ2-5, the V gene TRBV10-1, with 8 bases that match TRBD1. CDR1 is WNHNN and CDR2 is SYGVQD in the germline V gene (reference sequence). V dropped 6 bases and J dropped 2; count of bases not matched to a gene: 11. This CDR3 has 16 amino acids. The CDR3 nucleotides are TGCGCCAGCAGCCGAACCAGGACAGGGCTACAAGAGACCCAGTACTTC. Protein: CASSRTRTGLQETQYF.